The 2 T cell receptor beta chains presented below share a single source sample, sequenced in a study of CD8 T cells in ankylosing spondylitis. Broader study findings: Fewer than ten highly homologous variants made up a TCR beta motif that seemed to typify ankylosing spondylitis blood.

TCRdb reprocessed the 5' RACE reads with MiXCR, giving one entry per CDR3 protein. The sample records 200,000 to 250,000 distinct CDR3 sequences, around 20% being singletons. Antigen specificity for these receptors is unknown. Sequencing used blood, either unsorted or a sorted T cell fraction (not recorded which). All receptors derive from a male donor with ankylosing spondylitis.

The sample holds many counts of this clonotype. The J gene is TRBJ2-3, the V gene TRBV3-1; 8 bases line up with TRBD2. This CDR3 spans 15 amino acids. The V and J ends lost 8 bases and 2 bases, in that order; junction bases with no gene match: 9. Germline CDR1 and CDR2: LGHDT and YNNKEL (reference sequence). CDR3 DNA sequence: TGTGCCAGCGTCAAAGCGGGGGACCTCACAGATACGCAGTATTTT. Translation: CASVKAGDLTDTQYF.

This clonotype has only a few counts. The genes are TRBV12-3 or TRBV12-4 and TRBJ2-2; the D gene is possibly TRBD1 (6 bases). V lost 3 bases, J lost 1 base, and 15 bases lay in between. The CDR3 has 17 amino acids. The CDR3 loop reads CASSLRTQTGNTGELFF. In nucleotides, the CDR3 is TGTGCCAGCAGTTTGAGGACTCAGACAGGGAACACCGGGGAGCTGTTTTTT.